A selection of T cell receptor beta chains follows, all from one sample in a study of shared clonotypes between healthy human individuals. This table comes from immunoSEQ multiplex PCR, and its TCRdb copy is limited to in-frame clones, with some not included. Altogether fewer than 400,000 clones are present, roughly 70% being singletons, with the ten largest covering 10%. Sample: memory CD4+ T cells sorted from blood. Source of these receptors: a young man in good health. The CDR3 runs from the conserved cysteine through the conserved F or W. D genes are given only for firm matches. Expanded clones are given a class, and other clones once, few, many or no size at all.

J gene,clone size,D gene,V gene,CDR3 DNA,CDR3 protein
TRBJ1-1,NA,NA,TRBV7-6,TGTGCCAGCAGCTTTAGTCAGGGTAGGGGCACTGAAGCTTTCTTT,CASSFSQGRGTEAFF
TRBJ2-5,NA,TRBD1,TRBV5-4,TGTGCCAGCAGCCCCGACAGGGGACAAGAGACCCAGTACTTC,CASSPDRGQETQYF
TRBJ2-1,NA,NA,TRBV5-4,TGTGCCAGCAGCTTGGATCCTAGCGATGAGCAGTTCTTC,CASSLDPSDEQFF
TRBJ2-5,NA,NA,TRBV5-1,TGCGCCAGCAGCGCAGTTTCAGAGACCCAGTACTTC,CASSAVSETQYF
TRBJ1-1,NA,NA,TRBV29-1,TGCAGCGCTGCCGTCCAAAACACTGAAGCTTTCTTT,CSAAVQNTEAFF
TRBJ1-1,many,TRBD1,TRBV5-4,TGTGCCAGCAGTACGACAGGGAAGAACACTGAAGCTTTCTTT,CASSTTGKNTEAFF
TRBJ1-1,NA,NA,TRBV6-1,TGTGCCAGCAGGACAGGCTGGGGCACTGAAGCTTTCTTT,CASRTGWGTEAFF
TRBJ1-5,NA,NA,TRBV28,TGTGCCAGCACTCATGAGATGGGGAAGGGTCAGCCCCAGCATTTT,CASTHEMGKGQPQHF
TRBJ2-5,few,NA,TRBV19,TGTGCCAGTAGTATTGGGGCTAGTGGCCATGTGGAGGAGACCCAGTACTTC,CASSIGASGHVEETQYF
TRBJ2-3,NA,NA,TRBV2,TGTGCCAGCAGCGTTATGCCCTACGGCACAGATACGCAGTATTTT,CASSVMPYGTDTQYF
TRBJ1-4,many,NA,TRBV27,TGTGCCAGCAGAGCAGCGGGGGAATTTGAAAAACTGTTTTTT,CASRAAGEFEKLFF
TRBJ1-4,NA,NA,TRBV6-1,TGTGCCAGCAGTGCCGGGTCGGGGGAAAAACTGTTTTTT,CASSAGSGEKLFF
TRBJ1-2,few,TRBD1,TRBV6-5,TGTGCCAGCCGTAACGGGGGGACAGGGTCAGGCTACACCTTC,CASRNGGTGSGYTF
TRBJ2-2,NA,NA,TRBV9,TGTGCCAGCAGCGTAGCCGACTTTGGCACCGGGGAGCTGTTTTTT,CASSVADFGTGELFF
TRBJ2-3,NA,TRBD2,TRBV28,TGTGCCAGCAGTCCCGGGACTAGCGGGAGGCACTCCACAGATACGCAGTATTTT,CASSPGTSGRHSTDTQYF
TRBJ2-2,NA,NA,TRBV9,TGTGCCAGCAGCGTTTATGGCACCGGGGAGCTGTTTTTT,CASSVYGTGELFF
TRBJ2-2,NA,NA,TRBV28,TGTGCCAGCAGCAAGGGGGGTGGGGGAACCGGGGAGCTGTTTTTT,CASSKGGGGTGELFF
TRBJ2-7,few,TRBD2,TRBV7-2,TGTGCCAGCAGCTTAGGTAGCGGGAGTCTTGGCGAGCAGTACTTC,CASSLGSGSLGEQYF
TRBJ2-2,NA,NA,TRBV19,TGTGCCAGTAGTACGGCGACTAGTGCCGGGGAGCTGTTTTTT,CASSTATSAGELFF
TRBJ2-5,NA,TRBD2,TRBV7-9,TGTGCCAGCAGCTCTATGGGACTAGCGGGAGCGGGAGAGACCCAGTACTTC,CASSSMGLAGAGETQYF
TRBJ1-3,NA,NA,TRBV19,TGTGCCAGTAGTCCACACGTCGACCCTGGAAACACCATATATTTT,CASSPHVDPGNTIYF
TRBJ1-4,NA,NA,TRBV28,TGTGCCAGCAGTGAGGTGGTTGAAAAACTGTTTTTT,CASSEVVEKLFF
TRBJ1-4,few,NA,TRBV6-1,TGTGCCAGCAGTGAACTTGAGGGGGCTAATGAAAAACTGTTTTTT,CASSELEGANEKLFF
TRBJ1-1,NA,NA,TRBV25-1,TGTGCCAGCAGTGACACCACAGGGTTGGATTACTCTGAAGCTTTCTTT,CASSDTTGLDYSEAFF
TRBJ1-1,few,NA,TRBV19,TGTGCCAGTAGTATCCGGGGGTCTACGAACACTGAAGCTTTCTTT,CASSIRGSTNTEAFF
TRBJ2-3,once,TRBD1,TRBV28,TGTGCCAGCAGTTCAACGGACAGGGGGCGCCTGGATACGCAGTATTTT,CASSSTDRGRLDTQYF
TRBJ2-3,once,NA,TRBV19,TGTGCCAGTAGTATAGGGCAGGCCACAGATACGCAGTATTTT,CASSIGQATDTQYF
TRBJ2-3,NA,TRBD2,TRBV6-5,TGTGCCAGCAGTTCCTCCGGGGGGACTAGGTATTTT,CASSSSGGTRYF
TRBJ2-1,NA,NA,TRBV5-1,TGCGCCAGCAGCTTGGGCGGAGCCGCCGCCAATGAGCAGTTCTTC,CASSLGGAAANEQFF
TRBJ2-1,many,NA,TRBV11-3,TGTGCCAGCAGCTCCCAATCGGGGGCTTCGTACAATGAGCAGTTCTTC,CASSSQSGASYNEQFF
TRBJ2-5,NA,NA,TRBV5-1,TGCGCCAGCAGCTACGATCAAGAGACCCAGTACTTC,CASSYDQETQYF
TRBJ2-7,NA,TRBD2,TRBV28,TGTGCCAGCCGTAGCGGGGTCTACGAGCAGTACTTC,CASRSGVYEQYF
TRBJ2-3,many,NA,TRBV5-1,TGCGCCAGCGGGGACGGGGCCACAGATACGCAGTATTTT,CASGDGATDTQYF
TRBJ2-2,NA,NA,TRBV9,TGTGCCAGCAGCCGACTGCCTTCTAACACCGGGGAGCTGTTTTTT,CASSRLPSNTGELFF
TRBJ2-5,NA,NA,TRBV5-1,TGCGCCAGCAGCTTGGCGGGAGCCGGGGAGACCCAGTACTTC,CASSLAGAGETQYF
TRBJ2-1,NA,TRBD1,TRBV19,TGTGCCAGTAGTAGGCAGGGGGTTCGCAATGAGCAGTTCTTC,CASSRQGVRNEQFF
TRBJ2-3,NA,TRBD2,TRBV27,TGTGCCAGCGCCAGAGCCGCTAGCGGAACTAGCACAGATACGCAGTATTTT,CASARAASGTSTDTQYF
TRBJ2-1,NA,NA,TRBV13,TGTGCCAGCAGCTACCCCCGCGGGGCATACAATGAGCAGTTCTTC,CASSYPRGAYNEQFF
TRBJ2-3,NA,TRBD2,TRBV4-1,TGCGCCAGCAGCCAAGATCCTCATAGCGCGGGAGGCGCAGATACGCAGTATTTT,CASSQDPHSAGGADTQYF
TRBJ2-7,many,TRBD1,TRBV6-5,TGTGCCAGCAGTATAGGGACAGGCTACGAGCAGTACTTC,CASSIGTGYEQYF
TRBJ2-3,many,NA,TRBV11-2,TGTGCCAGCAGGGCTACCCTCAGGACCACAGATACGCAGTATTTT,CASRATLRTTDTQYF
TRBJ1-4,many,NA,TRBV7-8,TGTGCCAGCAGCTTTTTTTGGGGAGCTGCGGGTAATGAAAAACTGTTTTTT,CASSFFWGAAGNEKLFF
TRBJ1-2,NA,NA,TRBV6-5,TGTGCCAGCAGTTACGGGACTCGGCGGGGCGGCTACACCTTC,CASSYGTRRGGYTF
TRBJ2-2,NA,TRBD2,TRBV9,TGTGCCAGCAGCGCGAGGACTAGCGGGAGAGGCTCCGGGGAGCTGTTTTTT,CASSARTSGRGSGELFF
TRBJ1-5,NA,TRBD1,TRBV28,TGTGCCAGCAGTTCCGGACAGGGCAATCAGCCCCAGCATTTT,CASSSGQGNQPQHF
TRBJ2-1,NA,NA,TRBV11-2,TGTGCCAGCAGCTTAGCGGGGACACCGTACAATGAGCAGTTCTTC,CASSLAGTPYNEQFF
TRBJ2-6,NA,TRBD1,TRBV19,TGTGCCAGTAGATGGGACAGGGGGTTTTCTGGGGCCAACGTCCTGACTTTC,CASRWDRGFSGANVLTF
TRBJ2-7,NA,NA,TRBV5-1,TGCGCCAGCAGCCCCGACCTCCTAGTGCGGGAGCAGTACTTC,CASSPDLLVREQYF
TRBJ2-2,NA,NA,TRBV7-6,TGTGCCAGCAGCTCGGGAGCGAACACCGGGGAGCTGTTTTTT,CASSSGANTGELFF
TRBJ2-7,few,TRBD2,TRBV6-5,TGTGCCAGCAGTTACTCAGGTTGGAGCGGGGGATACGAGCAGTACTTC,CASSYSGWSGGYEQYF
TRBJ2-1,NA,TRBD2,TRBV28,TGTGCCAGCAGTCCACACGACAGCCCCGGGAGGGCTATGGGGCAGTTCTTC,CASSPHDSPGRAMGQFF
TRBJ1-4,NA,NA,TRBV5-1,TGCGCCAGCAGCTTGCCCAGTAATGAAAAACTGTTTTTT,CASSLPSNEKLFF